These 2 T cell receptor beta chains were sequenced from one sample in a study of graft-versus-host responses after intestinal transplantation (dated by TCRdb to the early 2020s). Library creation used the immunoSEQ multiplex PCR assay. Not all clones reach the TCRdb copy of this immuneACCESS table, which keeps in-frame sequences only. Checked studies attribute under half of the gap to unresolved V genes and leave the rest unexplained. Counted in this sample were roughly 10,000 clones; 30% to 35% of them appeared once. The ten top clones hold about 5.8% of the sample. The meaning of the sample's time point label: cells obtained before transplantation from donor or recipient. The specimen comprised alloreactive CD4+ T cells from a mixed lymphocyte reaction culture, sampled before transplantation. This specimen's cell subset or site label, per the study, means: CFSE-low proliferating T cells sorted from roughly six-day pre-transplant mixed lymphocyte reaction (GvH or HvG direction). The receptors originated from a human patient who was an organ donor for intestinal transplantation.

By frequency in the sample, this clone is medium-sized (0.01 to 0.1%). CDR3 DNA: TGTGCCAGCAGCTTACAGGGCAATCAGCCCCAGCATTTT. It specifies CASSLQGNQPQHF. V and J are TRBV7-2 and TRBJ1-5, with D uncertain. V gave up 2 bases and J gave up 2 bases, with 4 bases separating them. CDR3 length: 13 residues. Looked up from germline, CDR1 is SGHTA and CDR2 is FQGNSA.

The rearrangement joins TRBV19 to TRBJ1-1; D may be TRBD1 (5 bases). V was shortened by 3 bases and J by 0 bases, with 11 bases between the two germline ends. The CDR3 runs to 15 residues. CDR1 is LNHDA and CDR2 is SQIVND in the germline V gene (reference sequence). CDR3: CASSIGEGVNTEAFF. The CDR3 DNA follows: TGTGCCAGTAGTATCGGAGAAGGGGTGAACACTGAAGCTTTCTTT.